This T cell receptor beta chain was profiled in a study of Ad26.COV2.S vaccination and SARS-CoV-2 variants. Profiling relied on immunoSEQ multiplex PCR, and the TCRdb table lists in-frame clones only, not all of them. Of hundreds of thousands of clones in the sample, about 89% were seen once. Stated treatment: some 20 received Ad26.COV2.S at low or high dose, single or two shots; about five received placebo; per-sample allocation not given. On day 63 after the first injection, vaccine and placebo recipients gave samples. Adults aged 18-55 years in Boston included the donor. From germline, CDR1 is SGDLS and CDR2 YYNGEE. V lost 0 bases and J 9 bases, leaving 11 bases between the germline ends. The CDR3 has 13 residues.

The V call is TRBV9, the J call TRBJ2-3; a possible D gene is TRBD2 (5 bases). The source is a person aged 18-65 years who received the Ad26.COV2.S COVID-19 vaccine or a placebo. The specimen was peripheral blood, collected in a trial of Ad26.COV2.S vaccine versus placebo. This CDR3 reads CASSVEGTGTQYF. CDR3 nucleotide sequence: TGTGCCAGCAGCGTAGAGGGTACGGGGACGCAGTATTTT.